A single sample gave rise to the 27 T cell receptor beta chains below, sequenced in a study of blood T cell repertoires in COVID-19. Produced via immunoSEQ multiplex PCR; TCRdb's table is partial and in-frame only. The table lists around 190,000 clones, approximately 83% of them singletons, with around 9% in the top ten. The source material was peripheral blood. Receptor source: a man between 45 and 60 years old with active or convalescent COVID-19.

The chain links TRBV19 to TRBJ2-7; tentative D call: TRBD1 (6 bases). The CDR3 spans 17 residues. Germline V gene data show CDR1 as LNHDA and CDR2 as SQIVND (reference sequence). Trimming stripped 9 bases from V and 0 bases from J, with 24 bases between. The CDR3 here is CASPTMTGNDPSYEQYF. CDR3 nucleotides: TGTGCCAGCCCAACCATGACAGGAAACGACCCCTCCTACGAGCAGTACTTC.

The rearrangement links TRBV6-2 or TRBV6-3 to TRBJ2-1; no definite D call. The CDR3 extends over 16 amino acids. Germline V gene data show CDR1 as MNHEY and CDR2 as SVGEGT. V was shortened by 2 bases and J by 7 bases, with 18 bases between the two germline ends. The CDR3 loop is CASSYPSPVLSNEQFF. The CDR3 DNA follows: TGTGCCAGCAGTTACCCCTCTCCCGTCTTATCGAATGAGCAGTTCTTC.

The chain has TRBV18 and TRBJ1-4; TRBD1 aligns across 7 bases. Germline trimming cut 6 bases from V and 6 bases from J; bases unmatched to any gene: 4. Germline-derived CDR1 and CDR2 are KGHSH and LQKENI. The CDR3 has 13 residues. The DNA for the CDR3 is TGTGCCAGCTCCCCCGACAGGGATGAAAAACTGTTTTTT. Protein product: CASSPDRDEKLFF.

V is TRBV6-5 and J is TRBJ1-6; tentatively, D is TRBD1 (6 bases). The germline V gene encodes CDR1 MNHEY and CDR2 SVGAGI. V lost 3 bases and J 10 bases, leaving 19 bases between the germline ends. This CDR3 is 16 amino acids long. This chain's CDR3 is CASSYSDSVYGSPLHF. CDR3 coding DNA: TGTGCCAGCAGTTATTCGGACAGTGTTTACGGGTCACCCCTCCACTTT.

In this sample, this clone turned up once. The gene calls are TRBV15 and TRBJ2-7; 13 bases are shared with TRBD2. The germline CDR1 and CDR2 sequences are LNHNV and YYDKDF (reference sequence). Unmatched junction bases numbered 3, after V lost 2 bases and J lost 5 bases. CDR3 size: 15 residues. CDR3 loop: CATSRTSGRADEQYF. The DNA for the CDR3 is TGTGCCACCAGCAGAACTAGCGGGAGGGCGGACGAGCAGTACTTC.

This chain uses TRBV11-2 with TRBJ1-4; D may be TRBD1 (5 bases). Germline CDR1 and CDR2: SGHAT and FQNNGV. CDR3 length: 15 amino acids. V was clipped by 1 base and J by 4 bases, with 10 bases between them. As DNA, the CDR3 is TGTGCCAGCAGCTTAGGCCCAGGGATTAATGAAAAACTGTTTTTT. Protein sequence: CASSLGPGINEKLFF.

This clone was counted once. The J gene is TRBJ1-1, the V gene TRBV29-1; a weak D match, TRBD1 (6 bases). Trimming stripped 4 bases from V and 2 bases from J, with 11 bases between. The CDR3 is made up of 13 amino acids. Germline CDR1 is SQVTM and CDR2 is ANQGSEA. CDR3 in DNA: TGCAGCGTTGCTAAACAGGGTAACACTGAAGCTTTCTTT. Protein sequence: CSVAKQGNTEAFF.

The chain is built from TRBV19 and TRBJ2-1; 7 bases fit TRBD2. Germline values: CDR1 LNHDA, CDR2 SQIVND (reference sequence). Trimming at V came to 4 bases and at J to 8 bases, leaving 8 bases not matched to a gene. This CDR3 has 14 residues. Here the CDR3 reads CASSSSGLGDEQFF. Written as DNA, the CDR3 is TGTGCCAGTAGTAGTAGCGGGTTGGGAGATGAGCAGTTCTTC.

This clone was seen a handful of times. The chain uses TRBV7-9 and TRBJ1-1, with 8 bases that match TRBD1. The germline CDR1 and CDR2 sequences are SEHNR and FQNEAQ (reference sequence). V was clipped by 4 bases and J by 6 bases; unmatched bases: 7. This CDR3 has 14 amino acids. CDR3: CASSYRKTGAEAFF. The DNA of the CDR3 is TGTGCCAGCAGCTACCGAAAGACAGGGGCTGAAGCTTTCTTT.

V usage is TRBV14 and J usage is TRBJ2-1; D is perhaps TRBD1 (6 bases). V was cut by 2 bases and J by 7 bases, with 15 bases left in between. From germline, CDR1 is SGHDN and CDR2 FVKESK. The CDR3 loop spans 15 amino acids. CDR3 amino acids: CASSQLQGAQNEQFF. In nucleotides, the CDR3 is TGTGCCAGCAGCCAACTACAGGGAGCTCAGAATGAGCAGTTCTTC.

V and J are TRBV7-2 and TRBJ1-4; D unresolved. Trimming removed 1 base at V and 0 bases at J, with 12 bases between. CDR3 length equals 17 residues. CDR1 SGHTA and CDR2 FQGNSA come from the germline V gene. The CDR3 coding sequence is TGTGCCAGCAGCTTAGTCGGGTTAACCGCAACTAATGAAAAACTGTTTTTT. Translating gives CASSLVGLTATNEKLFF. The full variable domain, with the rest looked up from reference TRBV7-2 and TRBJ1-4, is GAGVSQSPSNKVTEKGKDVELRCDPISGHTALYWYRQSLGQGLEFLIYFQGNSAPDKSGLPSDRFSAERTGGSVSTLTIQRTQQEDSAVYLCASSLVGLTATNEKLFFGSGTQLSVL.

The CDR3 is CASSVHSYGYTF. CDR3 bases: TGTGCCAGCAGCGTGCACTCATATGGCTACACCTTC. This chain links TRBV5-5 with TRBJ1-2; D unclear. CDR1 and CDR2 from the germline V gene are SGHKS and YYEKEE (reference sequence). V shed 4 bases and J shed 5 bases, with 9 bases lying between them. The CDR3 sequence is 12 residues long.

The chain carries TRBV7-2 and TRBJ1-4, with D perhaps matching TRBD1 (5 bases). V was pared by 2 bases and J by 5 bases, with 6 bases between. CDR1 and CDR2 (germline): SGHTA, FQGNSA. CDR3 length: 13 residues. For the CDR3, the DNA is TGTGCCAGCAGCTTAAAGGGGAATGAAAAACTGTTTTTT. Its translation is CASSLKGNEKLFF.

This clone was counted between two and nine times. The DNA for the CDR3 is TGTGCCAGCAGCTCCCTACAGGGGTACTATGGCTACACCTTC. It is translated as CASSSLQGYYGYTF. The chain recombines TRBV7-9 with TRBJ1-2; TRBD1 agrees at 7 bases. The CDR3 is made up of 14 amino acids. The germline gives CDR1 SEHNR, CDR2 FQNEAQ (reference sequence). The V gene end was trimmed by 4 bases and the J gene end by 3 bases; junction bases not matched to a gene: 5.

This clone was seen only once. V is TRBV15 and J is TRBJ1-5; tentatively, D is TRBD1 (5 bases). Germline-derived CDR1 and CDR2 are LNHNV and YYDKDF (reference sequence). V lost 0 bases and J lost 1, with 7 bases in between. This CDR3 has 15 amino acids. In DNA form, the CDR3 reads TGTGCCACCAGCAGAGAAGGGGAAAGCAATCAGCCCCAGCATTTT. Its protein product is CATSREGESNQPQHF.

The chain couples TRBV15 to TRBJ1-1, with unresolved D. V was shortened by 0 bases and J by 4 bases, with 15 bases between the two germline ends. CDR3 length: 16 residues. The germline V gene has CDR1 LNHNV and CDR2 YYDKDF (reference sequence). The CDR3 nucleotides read TGTGCCACCAGCAGAGATAGCGTGCTCCGGGGCACTGAAGCTTTCTTT. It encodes CATSRDSVLRGTEAFF.

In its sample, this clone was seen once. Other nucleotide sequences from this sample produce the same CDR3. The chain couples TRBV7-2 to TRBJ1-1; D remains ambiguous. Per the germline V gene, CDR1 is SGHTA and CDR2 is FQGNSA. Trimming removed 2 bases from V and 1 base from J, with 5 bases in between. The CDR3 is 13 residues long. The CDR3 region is CASSLSGNTEAFF. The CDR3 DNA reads TGTGCCAGCAGCTTATCCGGGAACACTGAAGCTTTCTTT.

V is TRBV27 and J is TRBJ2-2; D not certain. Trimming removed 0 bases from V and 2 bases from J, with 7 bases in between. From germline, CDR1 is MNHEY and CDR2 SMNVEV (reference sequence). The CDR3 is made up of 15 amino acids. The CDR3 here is CASSLSTVNTGELFF. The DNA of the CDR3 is TGTGCCAGCAGTTTATCCACAGTTAACACCGGGGAGCTGTTTTTT.

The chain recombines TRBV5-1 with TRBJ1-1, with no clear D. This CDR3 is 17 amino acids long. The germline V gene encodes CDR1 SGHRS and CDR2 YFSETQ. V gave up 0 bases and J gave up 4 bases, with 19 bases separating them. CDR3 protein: CASSLESHHYEGTEAFF. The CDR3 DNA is TGCGCCAGCAGCTTGGAATCTCATCACTATGAAGGCACTGAAGCTTTCTTT.

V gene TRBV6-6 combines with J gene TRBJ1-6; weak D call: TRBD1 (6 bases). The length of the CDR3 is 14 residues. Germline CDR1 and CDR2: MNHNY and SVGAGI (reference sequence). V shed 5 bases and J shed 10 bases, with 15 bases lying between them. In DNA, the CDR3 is TGTGCCAGCAGTCCGGACAGCGCCCTGTCACCCCTCCACTTT. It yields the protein CASSPDSALSPLHF.

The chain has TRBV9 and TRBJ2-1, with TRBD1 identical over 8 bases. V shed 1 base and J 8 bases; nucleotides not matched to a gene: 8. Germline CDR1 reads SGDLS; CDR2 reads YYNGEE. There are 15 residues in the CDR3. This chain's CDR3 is CASSVLGQGGDEQFF. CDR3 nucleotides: TGTGCCAGCAGCGTACTTGGACAGGGAGGCGATGAGCAGTTCTTC.

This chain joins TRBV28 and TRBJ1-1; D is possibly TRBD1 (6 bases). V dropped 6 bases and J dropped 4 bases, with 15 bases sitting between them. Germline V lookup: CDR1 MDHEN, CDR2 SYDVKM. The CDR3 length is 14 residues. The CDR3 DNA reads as TGTGCCAGCAGCCTAGACAGGATGGGCACTGAAGCTTTCTTT. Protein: CASSLDRMGTEAFF.

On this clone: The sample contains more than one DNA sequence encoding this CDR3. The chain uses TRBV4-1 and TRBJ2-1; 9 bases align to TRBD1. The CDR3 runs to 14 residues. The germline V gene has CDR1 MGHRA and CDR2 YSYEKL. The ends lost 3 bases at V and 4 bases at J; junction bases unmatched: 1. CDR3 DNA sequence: TGCGCCAGCAGCCAGACAGGGGGATACAATGAGCAGTTCTTC. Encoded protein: CASSQTGGYNEQFF.

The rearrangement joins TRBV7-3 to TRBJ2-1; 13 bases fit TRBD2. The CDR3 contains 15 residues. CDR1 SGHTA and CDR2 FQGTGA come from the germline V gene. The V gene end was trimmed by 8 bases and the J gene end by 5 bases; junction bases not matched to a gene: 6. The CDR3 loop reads CASGHGTSGDNEQFF. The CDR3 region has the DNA TGTGCCAGCGGACACGGGACTAGCGGGGACAATGAGCAGTTCTTC.

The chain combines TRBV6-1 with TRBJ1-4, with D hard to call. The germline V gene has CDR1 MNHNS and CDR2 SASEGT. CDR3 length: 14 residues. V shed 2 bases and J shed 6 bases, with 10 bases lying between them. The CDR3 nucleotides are TGTGCCAGCAGTGAACGGGGATACGATGAAAAACTGTTTTTT. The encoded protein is CASSERGYDEKLFF.

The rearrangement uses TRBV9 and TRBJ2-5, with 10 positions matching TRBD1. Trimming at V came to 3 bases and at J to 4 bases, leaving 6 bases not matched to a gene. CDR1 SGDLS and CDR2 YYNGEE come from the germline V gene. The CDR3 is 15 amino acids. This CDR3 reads CASSGLGTGAETQYF. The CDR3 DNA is TGTGCCAGCAGCGGGCTCGGGACAGGGGCAGAGACCCAGTACTTC.

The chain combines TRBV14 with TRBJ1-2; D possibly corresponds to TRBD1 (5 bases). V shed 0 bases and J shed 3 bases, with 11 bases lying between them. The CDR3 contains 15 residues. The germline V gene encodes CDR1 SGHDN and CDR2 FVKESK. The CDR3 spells CASSQDLGVDYGYTF. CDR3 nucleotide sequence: TGTGCCAGCAGCCAAGATTTAGGGGTGGACTATGGCTACACCTTC. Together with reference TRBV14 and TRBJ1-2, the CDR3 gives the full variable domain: EAGVTQFPSHSVIEKGQTVTLRCDPISGHDNLYWYRRVMGKEIKFLLHFVKESKQDESGMPNNRFLAERTGGTYSTLKVQPAELEDSGVYFCASSQDLGVDYGYTFGSGTRLTVV.